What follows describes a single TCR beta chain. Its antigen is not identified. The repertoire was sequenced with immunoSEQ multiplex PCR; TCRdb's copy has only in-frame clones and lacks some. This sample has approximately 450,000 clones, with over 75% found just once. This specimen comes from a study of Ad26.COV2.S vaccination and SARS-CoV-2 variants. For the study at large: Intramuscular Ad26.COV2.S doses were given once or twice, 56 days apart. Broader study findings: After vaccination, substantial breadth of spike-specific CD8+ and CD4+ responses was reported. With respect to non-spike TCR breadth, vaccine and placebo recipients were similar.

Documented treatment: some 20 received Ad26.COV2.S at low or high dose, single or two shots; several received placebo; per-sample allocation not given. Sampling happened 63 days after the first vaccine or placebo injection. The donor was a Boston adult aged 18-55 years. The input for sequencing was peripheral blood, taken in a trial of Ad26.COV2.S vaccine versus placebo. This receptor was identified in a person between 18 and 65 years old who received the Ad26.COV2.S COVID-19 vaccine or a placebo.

DNA of the CDR3: TGTGCCAGCAGTTTACCGGCTGGGGGGGGGCTGAACACTGAAGCTTTCTTT. It encodes CASSLPAGGGLNTEAFF. V gene TRBV28 combines with J gene TRBJ1-1; tentatively, D is TRBD1 (6 bases). Germline V lookup: CDR1 MDHEN, CDR2 SYDVKM. This CDR3 has 17 residues. V was trimmed by 2 bases and J by 0 bases, leaving 16 bases between them.